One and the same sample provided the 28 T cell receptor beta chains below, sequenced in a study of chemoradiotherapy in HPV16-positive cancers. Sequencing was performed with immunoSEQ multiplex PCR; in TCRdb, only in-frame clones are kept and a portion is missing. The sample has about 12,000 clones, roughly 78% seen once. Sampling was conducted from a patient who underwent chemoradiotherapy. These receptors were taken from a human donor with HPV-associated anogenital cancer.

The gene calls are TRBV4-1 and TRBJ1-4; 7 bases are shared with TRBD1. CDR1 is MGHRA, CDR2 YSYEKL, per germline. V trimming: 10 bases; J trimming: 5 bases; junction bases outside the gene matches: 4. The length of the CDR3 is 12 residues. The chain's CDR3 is CATRGENEKLFF. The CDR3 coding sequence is TGCGCCACCAGGGGGGAGAATGAAAAACTGTTTTTT.

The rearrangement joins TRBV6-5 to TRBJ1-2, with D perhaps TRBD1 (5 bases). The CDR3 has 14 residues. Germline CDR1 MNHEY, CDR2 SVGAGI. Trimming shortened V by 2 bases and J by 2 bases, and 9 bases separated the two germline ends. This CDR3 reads CASSYQGSNYGYTF. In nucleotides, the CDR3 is TGTGCCAGCAGTTACCAGGGTTCGAACTATGGCTACACCTTC.

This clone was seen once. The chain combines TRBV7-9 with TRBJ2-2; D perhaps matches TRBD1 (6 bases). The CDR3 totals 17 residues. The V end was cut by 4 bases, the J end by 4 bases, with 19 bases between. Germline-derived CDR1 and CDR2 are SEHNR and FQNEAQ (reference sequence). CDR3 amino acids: CASSSPIGQISTGELFF. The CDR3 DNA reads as TGTGCCAGCAGCTCCCCTATCGGACAGATAAGCACCGGGGAGCTGTTTTTT.

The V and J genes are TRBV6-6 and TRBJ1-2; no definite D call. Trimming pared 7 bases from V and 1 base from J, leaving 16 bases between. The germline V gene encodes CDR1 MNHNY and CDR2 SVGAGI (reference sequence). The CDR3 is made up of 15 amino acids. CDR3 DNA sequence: TGTGCCAGCATCTCGCAGCTTCTTTATAACTATGGCTACACCTTC. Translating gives CASISQLLYNYGYTF.

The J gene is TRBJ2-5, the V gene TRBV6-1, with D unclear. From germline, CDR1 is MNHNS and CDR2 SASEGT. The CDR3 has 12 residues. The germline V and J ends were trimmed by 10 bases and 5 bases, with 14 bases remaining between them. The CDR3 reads CATLRVKETQYF. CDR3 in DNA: TGTGCCACCCTGCGTGTAAAGGAGACCCAGTACTTC.

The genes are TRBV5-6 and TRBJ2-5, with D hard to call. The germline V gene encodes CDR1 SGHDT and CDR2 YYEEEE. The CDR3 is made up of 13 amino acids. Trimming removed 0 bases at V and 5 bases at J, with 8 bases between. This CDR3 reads CASSLGLGETQYF. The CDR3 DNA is TGTGCCAGCAGCTTGGGACTTGGGGAGACCCAGTACTTC.

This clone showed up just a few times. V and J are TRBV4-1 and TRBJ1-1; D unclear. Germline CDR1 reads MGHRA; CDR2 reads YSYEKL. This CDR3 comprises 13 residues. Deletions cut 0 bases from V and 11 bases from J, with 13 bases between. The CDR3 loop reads CASSQERGMSAFF. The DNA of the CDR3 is TGCGCCAGCAGCCAAGAACGCGGCATGAGCGCTTTCTTT.

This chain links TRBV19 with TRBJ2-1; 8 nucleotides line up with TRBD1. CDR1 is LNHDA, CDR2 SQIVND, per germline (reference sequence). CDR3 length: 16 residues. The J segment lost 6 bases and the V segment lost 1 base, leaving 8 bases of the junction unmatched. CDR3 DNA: TGTGCCAGTAGTATAGTTATGGCAGGGGGCTTCAATGAGCAGTTCTTC. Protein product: CASSIVMAGGFNEQFF.

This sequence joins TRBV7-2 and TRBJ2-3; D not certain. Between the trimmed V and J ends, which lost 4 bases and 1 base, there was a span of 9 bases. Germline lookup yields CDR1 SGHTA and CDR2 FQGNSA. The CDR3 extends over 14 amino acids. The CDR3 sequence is CASSSIWGTDTQYF. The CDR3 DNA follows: TGTGCCAGCAGCTCGATCTGGGGCACAGATACGCAGTATTTT.

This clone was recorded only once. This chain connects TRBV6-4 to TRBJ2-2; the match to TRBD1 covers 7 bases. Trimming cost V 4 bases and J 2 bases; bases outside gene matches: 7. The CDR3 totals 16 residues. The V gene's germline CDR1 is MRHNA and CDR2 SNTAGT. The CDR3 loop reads CASSASGQLNTGELFF. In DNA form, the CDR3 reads TGTGCCAGCAGTGCCTCGGGACAGCTCAACACCGGGGAGCTGTTTTTT.

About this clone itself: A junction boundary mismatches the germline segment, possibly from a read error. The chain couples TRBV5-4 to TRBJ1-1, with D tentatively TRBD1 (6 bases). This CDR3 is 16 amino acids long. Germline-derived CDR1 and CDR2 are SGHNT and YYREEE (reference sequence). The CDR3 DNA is TGTGCCAGCAGCTGGGGGGGGGCGGCTTGGAACACTGAAACTTTCTTT. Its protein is CASSWGGAAWNTETFF.

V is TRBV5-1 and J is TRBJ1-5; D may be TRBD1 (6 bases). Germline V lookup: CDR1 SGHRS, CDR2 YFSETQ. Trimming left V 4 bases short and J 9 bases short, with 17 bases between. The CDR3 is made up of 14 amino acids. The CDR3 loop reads CASSMDSPGGPQHF. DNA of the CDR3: TGCGCCAGCAGCATGGACAGCCCCGGGGGGCCCCAGCATTTT.

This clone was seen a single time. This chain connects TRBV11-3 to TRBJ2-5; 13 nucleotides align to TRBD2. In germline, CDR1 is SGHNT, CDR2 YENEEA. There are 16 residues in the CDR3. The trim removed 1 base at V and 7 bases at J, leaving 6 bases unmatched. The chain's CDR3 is CASSLAGTSGVGTQYF. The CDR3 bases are TGTGCCAGCAGCTTAGCCGGGACTAGCGGGGTTGGGACCCAGTACTTC.

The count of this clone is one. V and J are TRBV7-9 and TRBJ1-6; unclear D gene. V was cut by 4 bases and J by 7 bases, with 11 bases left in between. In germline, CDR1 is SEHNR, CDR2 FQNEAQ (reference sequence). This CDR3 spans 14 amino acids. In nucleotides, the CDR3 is TGTGCCAGCAGCTCTGCGGGTCGCAATTCACCCCTCCACTTT. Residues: CASSSAGRNSPLHF.

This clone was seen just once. CDR3 coding DNA: TGTGCCAGCAGCCGGACTAGCGGCTCCTACGAGCAGTACTTC. It translates to CASSRTSGSYEQYF. V usage is TRBV11-2 and J usage is TRBJ2-7; TRBD2 agrees at 10 bases. Germline V gene lookup returns CDR1 SGHAT and CDR2 FQNNGV. The trim removed 5 bases at V and 0 bases at J, leaving 1 base unmatched. This CDR3 contains 14 residues. Filled out from reference TRBV11-2 and TRBJ2-7, the complete variable domain reads EAGVAQSPRYKIIEKRQSVAFWCNPISGHATLYWYQQILGQGPKLLIQFQNNGVVDDSQLPKDRFSAERLKGVDSTLKIQPAKLEDSAVYLCASSRTSGSYEQYFGPGTRLTVT.

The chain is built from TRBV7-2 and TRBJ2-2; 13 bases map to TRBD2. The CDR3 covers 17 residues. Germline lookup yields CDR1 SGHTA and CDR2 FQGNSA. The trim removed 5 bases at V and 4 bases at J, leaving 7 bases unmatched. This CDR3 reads CASSLTSGGSVTGELFF. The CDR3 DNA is TGTGCCAGCAGCCTGACTAGCGGGGGGTCGGTCACCGGGGAGCTGTTTTTT.

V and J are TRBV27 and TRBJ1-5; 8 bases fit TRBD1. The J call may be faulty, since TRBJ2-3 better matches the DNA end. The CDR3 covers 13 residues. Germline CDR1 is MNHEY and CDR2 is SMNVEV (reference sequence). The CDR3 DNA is TGTGCCAGCAGTTTGACAGGGGCCCAGCCCCAGTATTTT. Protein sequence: CASSLTGAQPQYF.

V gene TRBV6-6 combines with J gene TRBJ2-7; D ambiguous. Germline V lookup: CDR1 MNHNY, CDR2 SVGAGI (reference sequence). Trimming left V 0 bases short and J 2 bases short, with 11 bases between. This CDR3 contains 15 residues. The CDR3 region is CASSYSLVIAYEQYF. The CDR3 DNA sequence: TGTGCCAGCAGTTACTCTTTGGTTATAGCCTACGAGCAGTACTTC.

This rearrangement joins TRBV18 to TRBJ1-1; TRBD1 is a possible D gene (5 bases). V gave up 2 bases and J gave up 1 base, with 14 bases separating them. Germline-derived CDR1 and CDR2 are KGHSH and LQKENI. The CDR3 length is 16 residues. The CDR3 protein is CASSPGARSSNTEAFF. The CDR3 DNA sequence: TGTGCCAGCTCACCAGGGGCGCGGTCATCGAACACTGAAGCTTTCTTT.

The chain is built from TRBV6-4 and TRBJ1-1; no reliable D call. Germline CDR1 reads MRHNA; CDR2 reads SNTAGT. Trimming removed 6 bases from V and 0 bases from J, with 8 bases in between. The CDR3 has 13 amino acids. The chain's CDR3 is CASSSTMNTEAFF. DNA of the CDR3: TGTGCCAGCAGCTCCACAATGAACACTGAAGCTTTCTTT.

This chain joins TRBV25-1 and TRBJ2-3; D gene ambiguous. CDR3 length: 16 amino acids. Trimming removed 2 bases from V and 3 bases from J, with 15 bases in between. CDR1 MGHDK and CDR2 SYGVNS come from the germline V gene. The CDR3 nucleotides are TGTGCCAGCAGTGAACCGGGCATCCCCCCAACAGATACGCAGTATTTT. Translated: CASSEPGIPPTDTQYF.

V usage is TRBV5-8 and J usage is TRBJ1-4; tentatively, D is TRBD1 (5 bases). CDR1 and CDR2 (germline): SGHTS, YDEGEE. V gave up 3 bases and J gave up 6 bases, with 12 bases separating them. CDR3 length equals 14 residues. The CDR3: CASSSGRGDEKLFF. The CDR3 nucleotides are TGTGCCAGCAGCTCGGGACGGGGGGATGAAAAACTGTTTTTT.

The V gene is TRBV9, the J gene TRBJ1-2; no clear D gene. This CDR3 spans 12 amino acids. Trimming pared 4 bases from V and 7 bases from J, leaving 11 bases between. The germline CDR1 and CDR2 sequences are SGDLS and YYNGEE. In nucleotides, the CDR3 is TGTGCCAGCAGCTCTAGCTACTCTGGCTACACCTTC. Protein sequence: CASSSSYSGYTF.

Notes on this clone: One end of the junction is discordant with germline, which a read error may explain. CDR3 residues: CASSSRPGGETF. CDR3 nucleotide sequence: TGTGCCAGCAGCTCCCGACCCGGGGGGGAAACTTTC. V usage is TRBV7-2 and J usage is TRBJ1-2; maybe TRBD1 (5 bases). The CDR3 sequence is 12 residues long. Germline loops: CDR1 SGHTA, CDR2 FQGNSA.

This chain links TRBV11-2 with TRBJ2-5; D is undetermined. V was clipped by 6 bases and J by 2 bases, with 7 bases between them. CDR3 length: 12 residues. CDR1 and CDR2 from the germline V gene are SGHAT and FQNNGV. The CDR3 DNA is TGTGCCAGCAGACGCCATCAAGAGACCCAGTACTTC. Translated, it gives CASRRHQETQYF.

The CDR3 reads CASSPTGQLGEKLFF. In DNA, the CDR3 is TGTGCCAGCTCACCAACCGGGCAACTTGGCGAAAAACTGTTTTTT. The J gene is TRBJ1-4, the V gene TRBV18, with no clear D. Germline lookup yields CDR1 KGHSH and CDR2 LQKENI. V lost 2 bases and J lost 8, with 15 bases in between. This CDR3 has 15 residues.

The CDR3 spells CASSLGSGLNTEAFF. The CDR3 nucleotides are TGTGCCAGCAGCTTAGGGTCGGGACTAAACACTGAAGCTTTCTTT. The gene calls are TRBV7-2 and TRBJ1-1; tentative D call: TRBD1 (5 bases). The ends were cut back, 1 base at V and 2 bases at J, with 11 bases in the middle. The V gene's germline CDR1 is SGHTA and CDR2 FQGNSA. The CDR3 length is 15 residues. The entire variable domain, with the rest obtained from reference TRBV7-2 and TRBJ1-1, is as follows: GAGVSQSPSNKVTEKGKDVELRCDPISGHTALYWYRQSLGQGLEFLIYFQGNSAPDKSGLPSDRFSAERTGGSVSTLTIQRTQQEDSAVYLCASSLGSGLNTEAFFGQGTRLTVV.

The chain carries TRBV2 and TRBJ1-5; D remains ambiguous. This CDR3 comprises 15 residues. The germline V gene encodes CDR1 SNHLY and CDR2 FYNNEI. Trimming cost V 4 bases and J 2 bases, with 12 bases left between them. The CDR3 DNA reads TGTGCCAGCAGTGGCCGGTGGGAGCGCAATCAGCCCCAGCATTTT. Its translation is CASSGRWERNQPQHF.